This T cell receptor beta chain is drawn from a study of T cells after somatic rescue of genetic block. This CDR3 comprises 18 residues. Germline CDR1 is MNHNS and CDR2 is SASEGT. V lost 4 bases and J lost 5, with 26 bases in between. Produced via immunoSEQ multiplex PCR; TCRdb's table is partial and in-frame only. The sample carries tens of thousands of clones, approximately 91% recorded once. This clonotype was obtained from a young man. The gene calls are TRBV6-1 and TRBJ2-5; D gene unclear. What was sequenced was peripheral blood mononuclear cells (PBMCs). For the CDR3, the DNA is TGTGCCAGCAGTGTTTCCCACCTTCTCGGACGGCCTAGGGAGACCCAGTACTTC. Residues: CASSVSHLLGRPRETQYF.